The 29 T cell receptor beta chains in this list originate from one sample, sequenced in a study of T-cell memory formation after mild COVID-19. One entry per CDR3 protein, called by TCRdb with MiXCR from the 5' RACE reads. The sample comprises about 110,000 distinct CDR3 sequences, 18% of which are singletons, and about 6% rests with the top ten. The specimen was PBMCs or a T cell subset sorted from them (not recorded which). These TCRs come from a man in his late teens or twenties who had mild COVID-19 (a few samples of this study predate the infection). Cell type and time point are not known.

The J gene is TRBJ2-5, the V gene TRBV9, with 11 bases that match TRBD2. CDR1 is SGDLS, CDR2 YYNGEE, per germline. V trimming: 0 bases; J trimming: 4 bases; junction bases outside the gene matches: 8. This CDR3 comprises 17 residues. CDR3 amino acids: CASSVDPGLAARETQYF. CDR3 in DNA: TGTGCCAGCAGCGTAGACCCGGGACTAGCGGCGAGAGAGACCCAGTACTTC.

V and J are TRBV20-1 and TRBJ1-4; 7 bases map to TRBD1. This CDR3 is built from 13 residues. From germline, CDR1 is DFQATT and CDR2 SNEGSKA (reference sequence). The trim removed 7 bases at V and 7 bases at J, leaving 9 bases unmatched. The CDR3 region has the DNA TGCAGTGTCGCGACAGGGAGGTTTGAAAAACTGTTTTTT. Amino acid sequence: CSVATGRFEKLFF.

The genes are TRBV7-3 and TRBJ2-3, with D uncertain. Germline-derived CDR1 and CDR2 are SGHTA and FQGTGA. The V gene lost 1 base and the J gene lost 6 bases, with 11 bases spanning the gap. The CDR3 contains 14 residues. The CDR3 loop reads CASSLNRATDTQYF. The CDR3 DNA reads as TGTGCCAGCAGCTTAAACCGTGCCACTGATACGCAGTATTTT.

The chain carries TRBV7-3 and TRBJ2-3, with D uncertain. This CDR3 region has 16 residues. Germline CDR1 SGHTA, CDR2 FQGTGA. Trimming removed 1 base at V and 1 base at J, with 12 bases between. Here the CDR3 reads CASSLSPSLGTDTQYF. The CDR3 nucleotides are TGTGCCAGCAGCTTAAGCCCCTCCCTCGGCACAGATACGCAGTATTTT.

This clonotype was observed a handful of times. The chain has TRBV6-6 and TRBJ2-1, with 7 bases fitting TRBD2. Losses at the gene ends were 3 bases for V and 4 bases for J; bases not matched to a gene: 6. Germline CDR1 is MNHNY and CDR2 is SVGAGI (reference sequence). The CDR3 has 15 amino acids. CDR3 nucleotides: TGTGCCAGCAGTTATGCGCTAGCGGAATACAATGAGCAGTTCTTC. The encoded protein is CASSYALAEYNEQFF.

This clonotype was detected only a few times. The CDR3 loop is CASSLGQDQPQHF. DNA of the CDR3: TGTGCCAGCAGCTTAGGGCAAGATCAGCCCCAGCATTTT. The genes are TRBV7-2 and TRBJ1-5; D call uncertain. The CDR3 is made up of 13 amino acids. Germline CDR1 and CDR2: SGHTA and FQGNSA. V was shortened by 1 base and J by 5 bases, with 6 bases between the two germline ends.

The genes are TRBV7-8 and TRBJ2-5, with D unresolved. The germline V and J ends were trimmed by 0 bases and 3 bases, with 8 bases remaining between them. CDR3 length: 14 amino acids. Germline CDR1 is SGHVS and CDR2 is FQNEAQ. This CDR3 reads CASSLAFRKETQYF. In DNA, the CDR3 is TGTGCCAGCAGCTTAGCTTTCAGAAAAGAGACCCAGTACTTC.

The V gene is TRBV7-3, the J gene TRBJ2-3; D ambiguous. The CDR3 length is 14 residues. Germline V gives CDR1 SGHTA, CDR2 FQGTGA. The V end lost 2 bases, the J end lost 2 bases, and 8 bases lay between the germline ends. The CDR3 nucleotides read TGTGCCAGCAGCTTAGATGCGGACACAGATACGCAGTATTTT. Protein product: CASSLDADTDTQYF.

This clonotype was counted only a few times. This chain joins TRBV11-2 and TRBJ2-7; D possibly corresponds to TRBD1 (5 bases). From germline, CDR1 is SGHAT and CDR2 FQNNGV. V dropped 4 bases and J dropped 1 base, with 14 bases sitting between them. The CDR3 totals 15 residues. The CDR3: CASSSLSRVSYEQYV. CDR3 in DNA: TGTGCCAGCAGCTCGCTGTCCAGGGTATCCTACGAGCAGTACGTC.

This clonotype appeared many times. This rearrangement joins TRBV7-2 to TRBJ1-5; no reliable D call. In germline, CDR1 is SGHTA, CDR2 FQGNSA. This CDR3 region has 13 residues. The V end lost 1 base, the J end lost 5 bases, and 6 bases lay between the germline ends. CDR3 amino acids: CASSLGMDQPQHF. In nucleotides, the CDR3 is TGTGCCAGCAGCTTAGGGATGGATCAGCCCCAGCATTTT.

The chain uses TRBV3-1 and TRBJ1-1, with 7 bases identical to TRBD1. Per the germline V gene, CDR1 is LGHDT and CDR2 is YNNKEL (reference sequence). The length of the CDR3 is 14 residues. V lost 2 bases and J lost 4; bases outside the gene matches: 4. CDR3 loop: CASSQRQGGTEAFF. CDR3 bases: TGTGCCAGCAGCCAACGACAGGGCGGCACTGAAGCTTTCTTT.

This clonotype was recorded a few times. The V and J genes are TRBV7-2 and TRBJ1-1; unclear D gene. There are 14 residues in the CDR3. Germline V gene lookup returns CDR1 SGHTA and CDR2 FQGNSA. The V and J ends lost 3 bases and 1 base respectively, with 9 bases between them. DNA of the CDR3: TGTGCCAGCAGCTTGCGACTGAAGAACACTGAAGCTTTCTTT. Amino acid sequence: CASSLRLKNTEAFF. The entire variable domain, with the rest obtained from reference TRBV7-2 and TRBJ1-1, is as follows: GAGVSQSPSNKVTEKGKDVELRCDPISGHTALYWYRQSLGQGLEFLIYFQGNSAPDKSGLPSDRFSAERTGGSVSTLTIQRTQQEDSAVYLCASSLRLKNTEAFFGQGTRLTVV.

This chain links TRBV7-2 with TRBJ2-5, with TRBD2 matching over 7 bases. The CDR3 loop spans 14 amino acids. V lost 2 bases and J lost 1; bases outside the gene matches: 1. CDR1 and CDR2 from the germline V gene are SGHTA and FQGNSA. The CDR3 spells CASSLQRGQETQYF. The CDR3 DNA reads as TGTGCCAGCAGCTTACAGCGGGGCCAAGAGACCCAGTACTTC.

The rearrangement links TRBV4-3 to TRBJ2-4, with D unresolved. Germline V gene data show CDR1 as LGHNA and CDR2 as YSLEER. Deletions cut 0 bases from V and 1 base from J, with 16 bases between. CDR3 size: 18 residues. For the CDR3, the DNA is TGCGCCAGCAGCCAAGAAATGGGGATGGGCAGGGCCAAAAACATTCAGTACTTC. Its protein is CASSQEMGMGRAKNIQYF.

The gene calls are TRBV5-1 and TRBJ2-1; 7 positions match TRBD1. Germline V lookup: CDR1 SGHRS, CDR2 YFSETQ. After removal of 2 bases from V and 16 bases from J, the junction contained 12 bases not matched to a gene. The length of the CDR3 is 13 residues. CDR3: CASSFSETGKAFF. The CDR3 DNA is TGCGCCAGCAGCTTTTCGGAGACAGGGAAGGCATTCTTC.

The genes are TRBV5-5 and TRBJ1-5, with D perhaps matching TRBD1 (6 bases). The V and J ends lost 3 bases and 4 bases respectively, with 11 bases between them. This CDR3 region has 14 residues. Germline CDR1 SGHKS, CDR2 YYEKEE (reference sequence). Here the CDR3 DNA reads TGTGCCAGCAGCTGTGGGACACCTAATCAGCCCCAGCATTTT. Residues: CASSCGTPNQPQHF. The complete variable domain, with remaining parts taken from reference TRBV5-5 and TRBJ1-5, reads DAGVTQSPTHLIKTRGQQVTLRCSPISGHKSVSWYQQVLGQGPQFIFQYYEKEERGRGNFPDRFSARQFPNYSSELNVNALLLGDSALYLCASSCGTPNQPQHFGDGTRLSIL.

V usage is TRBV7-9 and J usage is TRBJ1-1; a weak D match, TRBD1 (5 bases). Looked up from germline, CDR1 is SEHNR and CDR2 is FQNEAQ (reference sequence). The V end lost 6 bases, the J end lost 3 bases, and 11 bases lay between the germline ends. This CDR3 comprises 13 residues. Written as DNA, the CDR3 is TGTGCCAGCAGTTATCAGGGTTACACTGAAGCTTTCTTT. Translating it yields CASSYQGYTEAFF.

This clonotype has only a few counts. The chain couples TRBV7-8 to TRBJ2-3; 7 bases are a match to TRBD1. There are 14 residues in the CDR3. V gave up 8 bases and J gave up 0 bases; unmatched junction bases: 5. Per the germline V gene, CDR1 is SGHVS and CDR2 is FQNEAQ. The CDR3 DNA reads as TGTGCCAGCCGGACAGGAGCTAGCACAGATACGCAGTATTTT. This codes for CASRTGASTDTQYF. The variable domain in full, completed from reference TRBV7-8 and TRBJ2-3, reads GAGVSQSPRYKVAKRGQDVALRCDPISGHVSLFWYQQALGQGPEFLTYFQNEAQLDKSGLPSDRFFAERPEGSVSTLKIQRTQQEDSAVYLCASRTGASTDTQYFGPGTRLTVL.

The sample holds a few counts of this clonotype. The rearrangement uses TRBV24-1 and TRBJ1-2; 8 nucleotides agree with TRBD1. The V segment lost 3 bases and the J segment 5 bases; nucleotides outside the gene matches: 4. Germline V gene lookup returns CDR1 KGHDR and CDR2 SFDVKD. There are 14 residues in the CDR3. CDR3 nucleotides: TGTGCCACCAGTGATAACAGGGGGTTGTATGGCTACACCTTC. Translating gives CATSDNRGLYGYTF.

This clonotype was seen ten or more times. DNA for the CDR3: TGCAGCGTTGAAGATCATAGGACAGGACCAGGAGATACGCAGTATTTT. The encoded protein is CSVEDHRTGPGDTQYF. This sequence joins TRBV29-1 and TRBJ2-3, with 7 bases lining up with TRBD1. The CDR3 has 16 amino acids. Trimming at V came to 0 bases and at J to 5 bases, leaving 11 bases not matched to a gene. Germline V gene lookup returns CDR1 SQVTM and CDR2 ANQGSEA.

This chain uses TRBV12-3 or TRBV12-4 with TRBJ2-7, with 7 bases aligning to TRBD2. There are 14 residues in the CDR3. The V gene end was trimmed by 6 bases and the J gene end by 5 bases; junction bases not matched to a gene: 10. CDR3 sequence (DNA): TGTGCCAGCAGGCGATGGGGGGGATTCGACGAGCAGTACTTC. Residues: CASRRWGGFDEQYF.

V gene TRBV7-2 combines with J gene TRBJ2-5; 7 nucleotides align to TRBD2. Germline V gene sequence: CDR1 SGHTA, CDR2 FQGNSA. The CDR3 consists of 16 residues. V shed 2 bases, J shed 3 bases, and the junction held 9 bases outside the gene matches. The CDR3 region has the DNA TGTGCCAGCAGCTTATGGGGGGGACTCGGCGAAGAGACCCAGTACTTC. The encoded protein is CASSLWGGLGEETQYF.

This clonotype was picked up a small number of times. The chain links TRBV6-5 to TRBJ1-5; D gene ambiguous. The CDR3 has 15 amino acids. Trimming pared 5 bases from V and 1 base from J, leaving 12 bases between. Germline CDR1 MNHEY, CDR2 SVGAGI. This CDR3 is CASSRTSSSNQPQHF. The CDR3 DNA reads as TGTGCCAGCAGTCGTACCTCCTCCAGCAATCAGCCCCAGCATTTT.

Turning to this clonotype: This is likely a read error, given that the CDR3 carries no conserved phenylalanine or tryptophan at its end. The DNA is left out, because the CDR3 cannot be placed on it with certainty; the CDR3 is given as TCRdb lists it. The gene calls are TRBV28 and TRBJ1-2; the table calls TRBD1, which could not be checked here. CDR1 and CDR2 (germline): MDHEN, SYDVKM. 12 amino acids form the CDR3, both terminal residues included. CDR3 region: CASSLNRGHPQL.

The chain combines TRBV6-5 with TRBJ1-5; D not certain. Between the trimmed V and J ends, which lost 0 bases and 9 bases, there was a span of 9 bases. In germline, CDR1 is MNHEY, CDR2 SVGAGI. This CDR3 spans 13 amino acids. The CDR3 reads CASSYSRESPQHF. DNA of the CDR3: TGTGCCAGCAGTTACTCACGTGAGTCGCCCCAGCATTTT.

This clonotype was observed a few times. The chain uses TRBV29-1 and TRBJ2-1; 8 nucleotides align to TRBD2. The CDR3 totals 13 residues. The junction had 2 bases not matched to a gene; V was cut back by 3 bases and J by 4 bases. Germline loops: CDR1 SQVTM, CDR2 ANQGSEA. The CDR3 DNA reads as TGCAGCGTTGACGGGGGGGCATACAATGAGCAGTTCTTC. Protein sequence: CSVDGGAYNEQFF.

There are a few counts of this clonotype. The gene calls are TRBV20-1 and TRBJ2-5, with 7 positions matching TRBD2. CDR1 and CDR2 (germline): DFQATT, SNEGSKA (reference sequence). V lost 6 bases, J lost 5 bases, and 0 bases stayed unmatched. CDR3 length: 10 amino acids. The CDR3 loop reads CSAGGETQYF. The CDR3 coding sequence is TGCAGTGCCGGGGGGGAGACCCAGTACTTC.

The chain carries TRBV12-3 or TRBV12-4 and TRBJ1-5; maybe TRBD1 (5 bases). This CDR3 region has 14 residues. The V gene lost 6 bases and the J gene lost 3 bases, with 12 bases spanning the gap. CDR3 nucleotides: TGTGCCAGCAGGGAGGACACGGCCAATCAGCCCCAGCATTTT. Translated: CASREDTANQPQHF.

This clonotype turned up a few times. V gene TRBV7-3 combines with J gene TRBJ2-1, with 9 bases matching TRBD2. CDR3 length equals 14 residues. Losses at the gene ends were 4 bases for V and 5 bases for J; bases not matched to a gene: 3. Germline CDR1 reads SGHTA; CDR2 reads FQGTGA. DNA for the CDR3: TGTGCCAGCAGCTCTAGCGGGGCTAACAATGAGCAGTTCTTC. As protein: CASSSSGANNEQFF.